This entry lists 28 T cell receptor beta chains sequenced from one sample in a study of pediatric ulcerative colitis. Rectal tissue came from one to two pinch biopsies taken at colonoscopy. Some clones are missing from TCRdb's copy, which holds only in-frame ones; the method was immunoSEQ multiplex PCR. The sample has tens of thousands of clones, more than 65% seen once. Sequenced input: gut tissue. The receptors come from a boy between 10 and 17 years old with severe ulcerative colitis.

This clone was counted only a few times. CDR3 loop: CAWSVDAGGPTDEQFF. In DNA form, the CDR3 reads TGTGCCTGGAGTGTAGACGCGGGAGGGCCTACGGATGAGCAGTTCTTC. This chain connects TRBV30 to TRBJ2-1, with 9 bases fitting TRBD2. Germline V gives CDR1 GTSNPN, CDR2 SVGIG (reference sequence). V dropped 0 bases and J dropped 8; count of bases not matched to a gene: 11. The CDR3 loop spans 16 amino acids. The variable domain in full, completed from reference TRBV30 and TRBJ2-1, reads SQTIHQWPATLVQPVGSPLSLECTVEGTSNPNLYWYRQAAGRGLQLLFYSVGIGQISSEVPQNLSASRPQDRQFILSSKKLLLSDSGFYLCAWSVDAGGPTDEQFFGPGTRLTVL.

The V gene is TRBV27, the J gene TRBJ2-7, with 7 bases that match TRBD2. The ends lost 3 bases at V and 0 bases at J; junction bases unmatched: 5. The CDR3 spans 15 residues. Germline CDR1 reads MNHEY; CDR2 reads SMNVEV (reference sequence). CDR3 amino acids: CASSLAGGSSYEQYF. As DNA, the CDR3 is TGTGCCAGCAGTTTGGCCGGCGGGAGCTCCTACGAGCAGTACTTC.

This clone was found a few times. The chain couples TRBV5-4 to TRBJ1-2, with D maybe TRBD1 (6 bases). Germline V CDR1 and CDR2: SGHNT, YYREEE (reference sequence). Trimming cost V 0 bases and J 4 bases, with 16 bases left between them. This CDR3 contains 16 residues. CDR3 DNA sequence: TGTGCCAGCAGCTTGGGCAGGGACAAACTAAGCTATGGCTACACCTTC. It encodes CASSLGRDKLSYGYTF.

This chain connects TRBV5-5 to TRBJ2-1; 7 bases are shared with TRBD1. The CDR3 covers 16 residues. The germline CDR1 and CDR2 sequences are SGHKS and YYEKEE (reference sequence). Trimming removed 4 bases from V and 6 bases from J; junction bases left unmatched: 13. For the CDR3, the DNA is TGTGCCAGCAGCCTAGACAGGGTGTTTGGTAGCAATGAGCAGTTCTTC. Translated, it gives CASSLDRVFGSNEQFF. The variable domain in full, completed from reference TRBV5-5 and TRBJ2-1, reads DAGVTQSPTHLIKTRGQQVTLRCSPISGHKSVSWYQQVLGQGPQFIFQYYEKEERGRGNFPDRFSARQFPNYSSELNVNALLLGDSALYLCASSLDRVFGSNEQFFGPGTRLTVL.

V and J are TRBV29-1 and TRBJ1-6, with no clear D. This CDR3 comprises 13 residues. Trimming stripped 5 bases from V and 9 bases from J, with 14 bases between. Germline lookup yields CDR1 SQVTM and CDR2 ANQGSEA. The CDR3 region has the DNA TGCAGCGTTTCATTTGATCCAGGTTCACCCCTCCACTTT. Amino acid sequence: CSVSFDPGSPLHF.

The chain uses TRBV15 and TRBJ2-7, with a tentative D call TRBD1 (6 bases). The germline CDR1 and CDR2 sequences are LNHNV and YYDKDF (reference sequence). The CDR3 has 14 amino acids. The V end was cut by 0 bases, the J end by 3 bases, with 9 bases between. In DNA form, the CDR3 reads TGTGCCACCAGCAGAGACCGGACAGACTACGAGCAGTACTTC. It encodes CATSRDRTDYEQYF.

The chain is built from TRBV11-3 and TRBJ2-7, with D tentatively TRBD1 (6 bases). Germline CDR1 and CDR2: SGHNT and YENEEA. This CDR3 comprises 14 residues. With 4 bases removed from V and 5 bases from J, the gap between germline ends came to 15 bases. The DNA for the CDR3 is TGTGCCAGCAGCTCAGGGGTCCCCTCTCACGAGCAGTACTTC. This codes for CASSSGVPSHEQYF.

The chain links TRBV7-2 to TRBJ1-1; unclear D gene. Germline V gene data show CDR1 as SGHTA and CDR2 as FQGNSA. The CDR3 sequence is 14 residues long. The V and J ends lost 0 bases and 6 bases respectively, with 11 bases between them. CDR3 residues: CASSLAPGRAEAFF. Written as DNA, the CDR3 is TGTGCCAGCAGCTTAGCCCCGGGGAGGGCTGAAGCTTTCTTT.

The chain couples TRBV7-9 to TRBJ1-4; TRBD1 matches at 8 bases. Trimming at V came to 5 bases and at J to 3 bases, leaving 5 bases not matched to a gene. Germline loops: CDR1 SEHNR, CDR2 FQNEAQ (reference sequence). The CDR3 loop spans 15 amino acids. The CDR3 here is CASSPGTGPNEKLFF. The CDR3 region has the DNA TGTGCCAGCAGCCCAGGGACAGGACCTAATGAAAAACTGTTTTTT.

This chain links TRBV7-2 with TRBJ2-7; no reliable D call. Trimming shortened V by 1 base and J by 6 bases, and 10 bases separated the two germline ends. Germline values: CDR1 SGHTA, CDR2 FQGNSA. This CDR3 region has 13 residues. The CDR3 coding sequence is TGTGCCAGCAGCTTAGGAGTCGGACGCGAGCAGTACTTC. Amino acid sequence: CASSLGVGREQYF.

The genes are TRBV5-6 and TRBJ2-2; TRBD1 matches 7 bases. With 5 bases clipped from V and 4 bases from J, the junction kept 8 bases outside the gene matches. Germline-derived CDR1 and CDR2 are SGHDT and YYEEEE. There are 15 residues in the CDR3. In DNA, the CDR3 is TGTGCCAGCAGTTTAGGACAGGTTATCACCGGGGAGCTGTTTTTT. Translation gives CASSLGQVITGELFF.

This chain uses TRBV30 with TRBJ2-7, with a tentative D call TRBD2 (6 bases). V was cut by 4 bases and J by 2 bases, with 9 bases left in between. Looked up from germline, CDR1 is GTSNPN and CDR2 is SVGIG (reference sequence). The CDR3 has 12 amino acids. CDR3 in DNA: TGTGCCTGGAATAAGCGGGCCTACGAGCAGTACTTC. Translated, it gives CAWNKRAYEQYF. Using reference TRBV30 and TRBJ2-7 for the parts outside the CDR3, the full variable domain is SQTIHQWPATLVQPVGSPLSLECTVEGTSNPNLYWYRQAAGRGLQLLFYSVGIGQISSEVPQNLSASRPQDRQFILSSKKLLLSDSGFYLCAWNKRAYEQYFGPGTRLTVT.

This chain connects TRBV5-1 to TRBJ2-7; TRBD1 might be the D (5 bases). The CDR3 is 14 residues long. The V gene's germline CDR1 is SGHRS and CDR2 YFSETQ. Trimming took off 4 bases at V and 3 bases at J, with 14 bases between the two ends. The CDR3 region is CASSPDSQSYEQYF. The CDR3 bases are TGCGCCAGCAGCCCCGACAGCCAGAGCTACGAGCAGTACTTC.

The genes are TRBV11-2 and TRBJ2-7; 10 bases agree with TRBD2. Germline CDR1 SGHAT, CDR2 FQNNGV. This CDR3 has 15 residues. The trim removed 4 bases at V and 4 bases at J, leaving 7 bases unmatched. CDR3 bases: TGTGCCAGCAGCTCCGCCGGGACTAGCGAATACGAGCAGTACTTC. This gives the protein CASSSAGTSEYEQYF.

The chain carries TRBV1 and TRBJ2-1; the table's D call of TRBD2 was not tested on the DNA. TRBV1 corresponds to a pseudogene. CDR3 length equals 16 residues. The CDR3 reads CTSSQAEGPKAVTQFF. CDR3 DNA: TGCACCAGCAGCCAAGCGGAGGGCCCCAAGGCGGTGACGCAGTTCTTC.

The CDR3 nucleotides are TGTGCCAGCAGTGAAGCGCAGGGACAGGGGATCTATGGCTACACCTTC. Translated, it gives CASSEAQGQGIYGYTF. The V call is TRBV2, the J call TRBJ1-2; 10 bases are a match to TRBD1. CDR3 size: 16 residues. V trimming: 0 bases; J trimming: 4 bases; junction bases outside the gene matches: 5. Germline CDR1 is SNHLY and CDR2 is FYNNEI.

This clone has a handful of counts. The chain links TRBV29-1 to TRBJ1-4; no firm D call. The CDR3 has 10 residues. Trimming left V 4 bases short and J 6 bases short, with 3 bases between. Per germline, CDR1 SQVTM and CDR2 ANQGSEA. The CDR3 here is CSVGHEKLFF. The CDR3 coding sequence is TGCAGCGTTGGACATGAAAAACTGTTTTTT.

This chain joins TRBV18 and TRBJ2-2, with 9 positions matching TRBD2. This CDR3 has 15 residues. CDR1 is KGHSH, CDR2 LQKENI, per germline. The junction had 4 bases not matched to a gene; V was cut back by 2 bases and J by 6 bases. The DNA for the CDR3 is TGTGCCAGCTCACCAAAAGCGGGAGGCCCCGGGGAGCTGTTTTTT. Translated: CASSPKAGGPGELFF.

CDR3 protein: CASSLPGYEQYF. In DNA form, the CDR3 reads TGCGCCAGCAGCTTGCCGGGTTACGAGCAGTACTTC. The chain has TRBV5-1 and TRBJ2-7; D gene ambiguous. This CDR3 region has 12 residues. Per the germline V gene, CDR1 is SGHRS and CDR2 is YFSETQ. V shed 1 base and J shed 4 bases, with 6 bases lying between them.

The rearrangement links TRBV7-2 to TRBJ1-1; maybe TRBD1 (5 bases). Germline CDR1 SGHTA, CDR2 FQGNSA. CDR3 length: 13 amino acids. Between the trimmed V and J ends, which lost 5 bases and 1 base, there was a span of 8 bases. The CDR3 loop is CASSRQRNTEAFF. In DNA, the CDR3 is TGTGCCAGCAGCCGACAGAGGAACACTGAAGCTTTCTTT.

The rearrangement uses TRBV29-1 and TRBJ1-1; a possible D gene is TRBD1 (5 bases). The V end lost 6 bases, the J end lost 0 bases, and 8 bases lay between the germline ends. The CDR3 spans 12 residues. CDR1 and CDR2 (germline): SQVTM, ANQGSEA. CDR3 nucleotide sequence: TGCAGCGTAGGACATCTGAACACTGAAGCTTTCTTT. It is translated as CSVGHLNTEAFF. Filled out from reference TRBV29-1 and TRBJ1-1, the complete variable domain reads SAVISQKPSRDICQRGTSLTIQCQVDSQVTMMFWYRQQPGQSLTLIATANQGSEATYESGFVIDKFPISRPNLTFSTLTVSNMSPEDSSIYLCSVGHLNTEAFFGQGTRLTVV.

In its sample, this clone was seen a few times. V usage is TRBV6-6 and J usage is TRBJ1-4; possible D gene TRBD1, 6 bases. This CDR3 contains 16 residues. The germline CDR1 and CDR2 sequences are MNHNY and SVGAGI (reference sequence). Trimming cost V 6 bases and J 0 bases, with 14 bases left between them. In DNA form, the CDR3 reads TGTGCCAGCAGCAAAACTAACAGGGCAACTAATGAAAAACTGTTTTTT. Translated: CASSKTNRATNEKLFF.

The chain couples TRBV2 to TRBJ2-3; 11 bases match TRBD2. CDR3 size: 15 residues. Losses at the gene ends were 8 bases for V and 4 bases for J; bases not matched to a gene: 8. Germline values: CDR1 SNHLY, CDR2 FYNNEI. CDR3 sequence (DNA): TGTGCCAGCCTATCAGGGACTAGCGGCGCAGATACGCAGTATTTT. It translates to CASLSGTSGADTQYF.

The gene calls are TRBV6-1 and TRBJ2-5; D may be TRBD1 (6 bases). Germline values: CDR1 MNHNS, CDR2 SASEGT. The CDR3 covers 15 residues. The V gene lost 0 bases and the J gene lost 1 base, with 9 bases spanning the gap. The chain's CDR3 is CASSEAPDSQETQYF. DNA of the CDR3: TGTGCCAGCAGTGAAGCGCCGGACAGCCAAGAGACCCAGTACTTC.

This clone came up once. The CDR3 bases are TGTGCCAGCAGTGAACTCGGTGTTAGCGGGAGGGGAGAGCAGTACTTC. Its protein is CASSELGVSGRGEQYF. The V call is TRBV2, the J call TRBJ2-7; TRBD2 agrees at 11 bases. CDR3 length: 16 residues. Germline-derived CDR1 and CDR2 are SNHLY and FYNNEI. The ends lost 2 bases at V and 7 bases at J; junction bases unmatched: 10. Full variable domain (remainder filled in from reference TRBV2 and TRBJ2-7): EPEVTQTPSHQVTQMGQEVILRCVPISNHLYFYWYRQILGQKVEFLVSFYNNEISEKSEIFDDQFSVERPDGSNFTLKIRSTKLEDSAMYFCASSELGVSGRGEQYFGPGTRLTVT.

The J gene is TRBJ2-5, the V gene TRBV19; 7 bases fit TRBD1. The CDR3 length is 15 residues. Trimming at V came to 3 bases and at J to 2 bases, leaving 6 bases not matched to a gene. Looked up from germline, CDR1 is LNHDA and CDR2 is SQIVND (reference sequence). The DNA of the CDR3 is TGTGCCAGTAGTATCCCCGGGACAGCGCAAGAGACCCAGTACTTC. Protein sequence: CASSIPGTAQETQYF.

V is TRBV7-9 and J is TRBJ1-1, with D maybe TRBD1 (5 bases). Germline V gene data show CDR1 as SEHNR and CDR2 as FQNEAQ (reference sequence). V gave up 0 bases and J gave up 10 bases, with 15 bases separating them. The CDR3 extends over 14 amino acids. The chain's CDR3 is CASSLASGQGSAFF. The DNA for the CDR3 is TGTGCCAGCAGCTTAGCGTCGGGTCAGGGCTCAGCTTTCTTT.

The CDR3 region is CASSRDTGPQHF. The CDR3 nucleotides read TGCGCCAGCAGCCGCGACACAGGGCCCCAGCATTTT. The gene calls are TRBV4-1 and TRBJ1-5, with a possible D match to TRBD1 (5 bases). With 4 bases removed from V and 9 bases from J, the gap between germline ends came to 10 bases. The CDR3 contains 12 residues. Per germline, CDR1 MGHRA and CDR2 YSYEKL.